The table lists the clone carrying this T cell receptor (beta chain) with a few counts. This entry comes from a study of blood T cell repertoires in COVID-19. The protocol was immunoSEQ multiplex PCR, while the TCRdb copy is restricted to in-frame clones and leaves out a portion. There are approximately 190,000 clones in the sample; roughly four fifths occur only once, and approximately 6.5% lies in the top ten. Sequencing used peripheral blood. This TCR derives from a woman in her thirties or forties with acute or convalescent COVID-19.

CDR3 region: CASSRSGEANSPLHF. The DNA of the CDR3 is TGCGCCAGCAGCCGAAGTGGCGAGGCAAATTCACCCCTCCACTTT. This chain joins TRBV4-1 and TRBJ1-6, with D unresolved. V was cut by 4 bases and J by 7 bases, with 14 bases left in between. The CDR3 contains 15 residues. Germline V gives CDR1 MGHRA, CDR2 YSYEKL.